This is a list of T cell receptor beta chains from one sample in a study of OX40 agonist ivuxolimab in advanced cancers. Here immunoSEQ multiplex PCR was the method, and the copy in TCRdb shows in-frame clones only, minus some. The profile covers some 13,000 clones, with about 87% appearing a single time and over 6.5% taken by the ten largest. This specimen was CD4+ or CD8+ T cells sorted from blood, taken in a trial of the OX40 agonist ivuxolimab. The receptors here all came from an adult with an advanced solid tumor such as melanoma, head and neck, liver or kidney cancer. Each CDR3 is given with its conserved first and last residue. D genes are given only for firm matches. Rows give clone size only sometimes, using once, few, many, or a class for an expanded clone.

CDR3aa: CASSLRAIGLQETQYF
CDR3nt: TGCGCCAGCAGCTTGCGGGCCATTGGGTTACAAGAGACCCAGTACTTC
v_gene: TRBV5-1
abundance: .
d_gene: .
j_gene: TRBJ2-5

CDR3aa: CASRPESGQPQHF
CDR3nt: TGTGCAAGTCGCCCGGAATCGGGTCAGCCCCAGCATTTT
v_gene: TRBV12-2
abundance: .
d_gene: .
j_gene: TRBJ1-5

CDR3aa: CASSWAVGGGVSYEQYF
CDR3nt: TGCGCCAGCAGCTGGGCGGTTGGCGGGGGAGTCTCCTACGAGCAGTACTTC
v_gene: TRBV5-1
abundance: once
d_gene: TRBD2
j_gene: TRBJ2-7

CDR3aa: CASSLILRGTEAFF
CDR3nt: TGCGCCAGCAGCCTTATACTGAGGGGCACTGAAGCTTTCTTT
v_gene: TRBV4-3
abundance: .
d_gene: .
j_gene: TRBJ1-1

CDR3aa: CASSQETLDEQFF
CDR3nt: TGCGCCAGCAGCCAAGAGACCCTAGATGAGCAGTTCTTC
v_gene: TRBV4-1
abundance: .
d_gene: .
j_gene: TRBJ2-1

CDR3aa: CASRDSFRNTIYF
CDR3nt: TGTGCCAGCAGGGACAGCTTCCGAAACACCATATATTTT
v_gene: TRBV5-4
abundance: .
d_gene: .
j_gene: TRBJ1-3

CDR3aa: CAWKDPARETQYF
CDR3nt: TGTGCCTGGAAGGACCCGGCGAGGGAGACCCAGTACTTC
v_gene: TRBV30
abundance: .
d_gene: .
j_gene: TRBJ2-5

CDR3aa: CASSAQNSPLHF
CDR3nt: TGTGCCAGTAGTGCGCAGAATTCACCCCTCCACTTT
v_gene: TRBV19
abundance: .
d_gene: .
j_gene: TRBJ1-6

CDR3aa: CASIPIPGQGNNEQYF
CDR3nt: TGTGCCAGCATACCTATCCCGGGACAGGGGAACAACGAGCAGTACTTC
v_gene: TRBV6-6
abundance: .
d_gene: TRBD1
j_gene: TRBJ2-7

CDR3aa: CASRRQANTGELFF
CDR3nt: TGTGCCAGTAGGAGACAGGCGAACACCGGGGAGCTGTTTTTT
v_gene: TRBV19
abundance: once
d_gene: .
j_gene: TRBJ2-2

CDR3aa: CSVRTATYEQYF
CDR3nt: TGCAGCGTGCGGACAGCCACCTACGAGCAGTACTTC
v_gene: TRBV29-1
abundance: .
d_gene: .
j_gene: TRBJ2-7

CDR3aa: CASSPPNRGVGLAGELFF
CDR3nt: TGTGCCAGCTCACCACCAAACCGGGGAGTCGGATTGGCCGGGGAGCTGTTTTTT
v_gene: TRBV18
abundance: .
d_gene: .
j_gene: TRBJ2-2

CDR3aa: CASSFGGGNTGELFF
CDR3nt: TGTGCCAGCAGCTTCGGAGGGGGGAACACCGGGGAGCTGTTTTTT
v_gene: TRBV5-4
abundance: .
d_gene: .
j_gene: TRBJ2-2

CDR3aa: CASSFRGSGELFF
CDR3nt: TGTGCCAGCAGCTTTAGGGGTTCCGGGGAGCTGTTTTTT
v_gene: TRBV7-6
abundance: .
d_gene: .
j_gene: TRBJ2-2

CDR3aa: CASSPNTGELFF
CDR3nt: TGTGCCAGCTCACCGAACACCGGGGAGCTGTTTTTT
v_gene: TRBV18
abundance: .
d_gene: .
j_gene: TRBJ2-2

CDR3aa: CASSQGNYNSPLHF
CDR3nt: TGCGCCAGCAGCCAAGGGAATTATAATTCACCCCTCCACTTT
v_gene: TRBV4-1
abundance: .
d_gene: .
j_gene: TRBJ1-6

CDR3aa: CASSSGQSNYRGEQFF
CDR3nt: TGTGCCAGCAGCTCTGGACAGAGTAATTATCGGGGTGAGCAGTTCTTC
v_gene: TRBV5-6
abundance: .
d_gene: .
j_gene: TRBJ2-1

CDR3aa: CARGNRVDSQPQHF
CDR3nt: TGTGCCAGAGGGAACAGGGTAGATAGTCAGCCCCAGCATTTT
v_gene: TRBV5-8
abundance: once
d_gene: .
j_gene: TRBJ1-5

CDR3aa: CASSYWEGGEAFF
CDR3nt: TGTGCCAGCAGTTATTGGGAAGGGGGTGAAGCTTTCTTT
v_gene: TRBV27
abundance: .
d_gene: .
j_gene: TRBJ1-1

CDR3aa: CAISGGRRSYEQYF
CDR3nt: TGTGCCATCAGTGGGGGCCGCCGCTCCTACGAGCAGTACTTC
v_gene: TRBV10-3
abundance: .
d_gene: .
j_gene: TRBJ2-7

CDR3aa: CASSGQGLYRYTF
CDR3nt: TGCGCCAGCAGCGGTCAGGGGTTGTACCGCTACACCTTC
v_gene: TRBV5-1
abundance: .
d_gene: .
j_gene: TRBJ1-2

CDR3aa: CASSYTSGGTNTDTQYF
CDR3nt: TGCGCCAGCAGTTACACTAGCGGGGGGACAAACACAGATACGCAGTATTTT
v_gene: TRBV5-1
abundance: once
d_gene: TRBD2
j_gene: TRBJ2-3